This T cell receptor beta chain was recovered during a study of cytomegalovirus exposure and HLA in healthy donors. The CDR3 contains 14 residues. CDR1 and CDR2 from the germline V gene are MNHEY and SMNVEV (reference sequence). Trimming stripped 4 bases from V and 6 bases from J, with 12 bases between. Study results and limitations: There were several of the most significant clusters that appeared linked to common viral pathogens in a later analysis. A link between a missense DCLRE1C variant and TCR beta V- and J-gene trimming emerged from a later analysis.

With 60 Vbeta and 13 Jbeta primers, the PCR was carried out. This table comes from immunoSEQ multiplex PCR, and its TCRdb copy is limited to in-frame clones, with some not included. The sample has fewer than 40,000 clones, and its top ten clones hold 1.5% to 2%. A word on this clone: Its target is unknown.

The chain carries TRBV27 and TRBJ2-2, with D tentatively TRBD1 (6 bases). This clonotype originated in a woman in her forties in good health and CMV-seropositive. The sample comprised PBMCs. Here the CDR3 DNA reads TGTGCCAGCAGTTCGTACAGGGAAGCCGGGGAGCTGTTTTTT. It translates to CASSSYREAGELFF.